A single sample gave rise to the 6 T cell receptor beta chains below, sequenced in a study of T-cell memory formation after mild COVID-19. TCRdb used MiXCR to reprocess the 5' RACE reads, holding one entry per CDR3 protein. The data hold hundreds of thousands of distinct CDR3 sequences, with around 25% observed a single time. Sequenced sample: PBMCs or a T cell subset sorted from them (not recorded which). Receptor source: an adult woman who had mild COVID-19 (a few samples of this study predate the infection). Cell type and time point are not known.

V gene TRBV5-5 combines with J gene TRBJ2-3; tentatively, D is TRBD1 or TRBD2 (5 bases each). CDR3 length: 14 amino acids. Between the trimmed V and J ends, which lost 4 bases and 5 bases, there was a span of 14 bases. Germline CDR1 SGHKS, CDR2 YYEKEE (reference sequence). The chain's CDR3 is CASSPDPGQDTQYF. CDR3 DNA sequence: TGTGCCAGCAGCCCGGACCCGGGGCAAGATACGCAGTATTTT.

V gene TRBV6-5 combines with J gene TRBJ1-3, with D possibly matching TRBD1 (5 bases). Trimming removed 2 bases from V and 0 bases from J, with 5 bases in between. The germline CDR1 and CDR2 sequences are MNHEY and SVGAGI. CDR3 length: 14 amino acids. The CDR3 DNA sequence: TGTGCCAGCAGTTACGGGGGCTCTGGAAACACCATATATTTT. This encodes CASSYGGSGNTIYF.

V usage is TRBV7-3 and J usage is TRBJ2-1; 7 nucleotides match TRBD1. Germline values: CDR1 SGHTA, CDR2 FQGTGA. The CDR3 extends over 15 amino acids. V lost 5 bases to trimming and J lost 7 bases; unmatched junction nucleotides: 11. CDR3 residues: CASSLGQTGWNEQFF. The DNA of the CDR3 is TGTGCCAGCAGCCTGGGACAGACGGGATGGAATGAGCAGTTCTTC.

This clonotype has just a few counts. This chain joins TRBV7-9 and TRBJ2-4; either TRBD1 or TRBD2 may supply D (7 bases each). With 4 bases removed from V and 7 bases from J, the gap between germline ends came to 14 bases. Germline loops: CDR1 SEHNR, CDR2 FQNEAQ (reference sequence). There are 14 residues in the CDR3. CDR3 in amino acids: CASSSTGEGNIQYF. CDR3 DNA sequence: TGTGCCAGCAGCTCAACAGGGGAGGGGAACATTCAGTACTTC.

The rearrangement links TRBV7-2 to TRBJ1-5, with TRBD1 identical over 7 bases. The CDR3 totals 16 residues. The V segment lost 5 bases and the J segment 1 base; nucleotides outside the gene matches: 8. Germline V gene sequence: CDR1 SGHTA, CDR2 FQGNSA. CDR3 in DNA: TGTGCCAGCAGCCTTAAGGCACAGGGGAGCAATCAGCCCCAGCATTTT. Its protein product is CASSLKAQGSNQPQHF.

This clonotype was recorded a few times. The chain has TRBV12-3 or TRBV12-4 and TRBJ2-1, with D unresolved. The V gene lost 7 bases and the J gene lost 9 bases, with 13 bases spanning the gap. The CDR3 contains 12 residues. CDR3 protein: CASIDGSGEQFF. The CDR3 bases are TGTGCCAGCATTGACGGATCTGGTGAGCAGTTCTTC.